What follows is one TCR beta chain and its context. The antigen remains unidentified. The data belong to a study of cytomegalovirus exposure and HLA in healthy donors. The study's findings and limits: Investigators reported 164 TCR beta chains as tied to cytomegalovirus. Per a later analysis, HLA-associated TCR beta chains showed more clonal expansion than other, equally common TCR beta chains.

Germline values: CDR1 SGHDT, CDR2 YYEEEE. This CDR3 has 15 amino acids. Trimming pared 6 bases from V and 1 base from J, leaving 14 bases between. The PCR used 60 Vbeta and 13 Jbeta primers. Only in-frame clones appear in the TCRdb table, and some are missing; sequencing was by immunoSEQ multiplex PCR. The sample holds about 100,000 clones. V is TRBV5-6 and J is TRBJ1-5; no reliable D call. Sequencing input: PBMCs. The origin of this receptor is a man aged 50 to 60 in good health and CMV-seronegative. CDR3 residues: CASNLPLRSNQPQHF. The CDR3 nucleotides read TGTGCCAGCAACCTCCCCCTGCGGAGCAATCAGCCCCAGCATTTT.